A selection of T cell receptor beta chains follows, all from one sample in a study of T cells in Graves' hyperthyroidism and ophthalmopathy. TCRdb re-derived calls from the multiplex PCR reads in MiXCR, one entry per CDR3 protein. The data show hundreds of thousands of distinct CDR3 sequences, with less than 20% seen just once and roughly 7.7% held by the top ten. The specimen sequenced was blood. The source of these receptors is a woman aged 18-35 years with Graves' hyperthyroidism. Both conserved end residues are part of each CDR3. The D gene is left open where the match is weak. Only some rows state a clone size, as once, few, many or a class for expanded clones.

many	TRBV18	TRBD2	TRBJ2-5	TGTGCCAGCTCACGGACCGGGACTAGCGCGCTCAGTGAGACCCAGTACTTC	CASSRTGTSALSETQYF
once	TRBV3-1	NA	TRBJ2-2	TGTGCCAGCAGCCGTTCTCAGGGCGGGGAGCTGTTTTTT	CASSRSQGGELFF
few	TRBV14	TRBD2	TRBJ2-1	TGTGCCAGCAGCCCCCGACTAGCGGGGTCCAGTGAGCAGTTCTTC	CASSPRLAGSSEQFF
many	TRBV6-1	NA	TRBJ2-5	TGTGCCAGCAAGAAGGACTCGCAAGAGACCCAGTACTTC	CASKKDSQETQYF
NA	TRBV5-1	NA	TRBJ2-7	TGCGCCAGCAGCCTACAGCCAAGCTCCTACGAGCAGTACTTC	CASSLQPSSYEQYF
NA	TRBV4-2	NA	TRBJ1-2	TGTGCCAGCAGCCAAGAGGGACGGTCGAGCTATGGCTACACCTTC	CASSQEGRSSYGYTF
NA	TRBV5-1	NA	TRBJ1-2	TGCGCCAGCAGCCCGGGAGGGACCGGCTACACCTTC	CASSPGGTGYTF
NA	TRBV10-3	NA	TRBJ1-3	TGTGCCAGCAGTGGTCGACAGGACGGGACCTCTGGAAACACCATATATTTT	CASSGRQDGTSGNTIYF
NA	TRBV28	TRBD1	TRBJ1-2	TGTGCCAGCAGCCCGTCGGACAGGGCGGCTGGCTACACCTTC	CASSPSDRAAGYTF
many	TRBV7-2	NA	TRBJ2-2	TGTGCCAGCAGCTGGCGACACTCGAACACCGGGGAGCTGTTTTTT	CASSWRHSNTGELFF
NA	TRBV6-1	NA	TRBJ2-2	TGTGCCAGCCTCGGACAGAACACCGGGGAGCTGTTTTTT	CASLGQNTGELFF
many	TRBV10-3	TRBD2	TRBJ2-1	TGTGCCATCAGTGAGTCGACTAGCGGGAGCCTTTACAATGAGCAGTTCTTC	CAISESTSGSLYNEQFF
many	TRBV9	NA	TRBJ2-3	TGTGCCAGCAGCCCATGGGAAAGGGGGATCGATACGCAGTATTTT	CASSPWERGIDTQYF
NA	TRBV19	NA	TRBJ1-1	TGTGCCAGTAGTATGGAGTTAAGTTGGGCTGAAGCTTTCTTT	CASSMELSWAEAFF
NA	TRBV2	NA	TRBJ2-1	TGTGCCAGCAGTGAAGTCCAGAACAATGAGCAGTTCTTC	CASSEVQNNEQFF
many	TRBV2	TRBD2	TRBJ2-1	TGTGCCAGCAGTGTCGGGACTAGCGGGAGATCTGAGCAGTTCTTC	CASSVGTSGRSEQFF
many	TRBV2	NA	TRBJ2-3	TGTGCTGCGGCGGGGAAGGTGACAGATACGCAGTATTTT	CAAAGKVTDTQYF
NA	TRBV6-1	NA	TRBJ2-1	TGTGCCAGCGGAGACGGGACAACCTACAATGAGCAGTTCTTC	CASGDGTTYNEQFF
many	TRBV20-1	NA	TRBJ2-7	TGCAGTGCTAGAGGGGGAGACAGCGACTACGAGCAGTACTTC	CSARGGDSDYEQYF
few	TRBV12-3/TRBV12-4	TRBD2	TRBJ2-6	TGTGCCAGCAGTTCGAGACTAGCGGTCATCTCTGGGGCCAACGTCCTGACTTTC	CASSSRLAVISGANVLTF
many	TRBV7-9	NA	TRBJ2-3	TGTGCCAGCAGCCCAGAATGGGGGACTAGCACAGATACGCAGTATTTT	CASSPEWGTSTDTQYF
many	TRBV7-8	TRBD2	TRBJ2-3	TGTGCCAGCAGCGGCTTAGCGGGAGGGTCAGATACGCAGTATTTT	CASSGLAGGSDTQYF
many	TRBV5-1	NA	TRBJ1-6	TGCGCCAGCAGCTTTGCGACGGAAAGCTTCAATTCACCCCTCCACTTT	CASSFATESFNSPLHF
many	TRBV5-6	TRBD1	TRBJ2-7	TGTGCCAGCAGCACTGACAGGGATTACGAGCAGTACTTC	CASSTDRDYEQYF
many	TRBV5-5	TRBD2	TRBJ2-1	TGTGCCAGCACCCCGGGACTAGCTTTCCTCAATGAGCAGTTCTTC	CASTPGLAFLNEQFF
many	TRBV19	TRBD2	TRBJ2-7	TGTGCCAGCAAACTAGCGGGAGGATCCTACGAGCAGTACTTC	CASKLAGGSYEQYF
many	TRBV12-3/TRBV12-4	NA	TRBJ1-5	TGTGCCAGCAGTTTAGGGGGGTTTGGGAGCAATCAGCCCCAGCATTTT	CASSLGGFGSNQPQHF
many	TRBV5-5	NA	TRBJ2-5	TGTGCCAGCACGGTTAGACAGGGAGGGGGCCAAGAGACCCAGTACTTC	CASTVRQGGGQETQYF
many	TRBV29-1	NA	TRBJ2-5	TGCAGCGTTGAAGCGGGAACTAGCCGGTCCCAGTACTTC	CSVEAGTSRSQYF
many	TRBV6-2/TRBV6-3	TRBD1	TRBJ2-7	TGTGCCAGCAAAACCCACAGGGGCTACGAGCAGTACTTC	CASKTHRGYEQYF
once	TRBV9	TRBD1	TRBJ2-7	TGTGCCAGCAGCGGCCCCGTACAGGGGCACCCCTCCTACGAGCAGTACTTC	CASSGPVQGHPSYEQYF
many	TRBV20-1	NA	TRBJ1-5	TGCAGTGCTAGAGTCTCGATGGGGGCCCAGCATTTT	CSARVSMGAQHF
many	TRBV7-9	NA	TRBJ2-7	TGTGCCAGCAGCTTAGGGACTAACTACGAGCAGTACTTC	CASSLGTNYEQYF
many	TRBV12-3/TRBV12-4	NA	TRBJ2-7	TGTGCCAGCAGTTTAGATACGTTTCCGGGAGATCAAGTCTACGAGCAGTACTTC	CASSLDTFPGDQVYEQYF
many	TRBV2	TRBD2	TRBJ2-4	TGTGCCAGCAGTGACAGTGTCCTAGCGGGAGCGGCCAAAAACATTCAGTACTTC	CASSDSVLAGAAKNIQYF
many	TRBV5-1	TRBD2	TRBJ2-5	TGCGCCAGCAGCTTGGCCCTAGCGGGAGGTCAGGAGACCCAGTACTTC	CASSLALAGGQETQYF
many	TRBV11-2	TRBD1	TRBJ2-5	TGTGCCAGCAGCTTAGGGACAGGGGGACGAGAGACCCAGTACTTC	CASSLGTGGRETQYF
many	TRBV30	TRBD2	TRBJ2-1	TGTGCCCGATCCGGGACTAGCGGGAGGGGGGAGTTCTTC	CARSGTSGRGEFF
many	TRBV30	TRBD2	TRBJ2-7	TGTGCCTGGAGTCGGGGACTAGGAAAGCAGTACTTC	CAWSRGLGKQYF
many	TRBV10-2	NA	TRBJ2-1	TGCGCCAGCCGCGACTACAATGAGCAGTTCTTC	CASRDYNEQFF
few	TRBV5-1	NA	TRBJ2-3	TGCGCCAGCAGCTTGGAATATGATACGCAGTATTTT	CASSLEYDTQYF